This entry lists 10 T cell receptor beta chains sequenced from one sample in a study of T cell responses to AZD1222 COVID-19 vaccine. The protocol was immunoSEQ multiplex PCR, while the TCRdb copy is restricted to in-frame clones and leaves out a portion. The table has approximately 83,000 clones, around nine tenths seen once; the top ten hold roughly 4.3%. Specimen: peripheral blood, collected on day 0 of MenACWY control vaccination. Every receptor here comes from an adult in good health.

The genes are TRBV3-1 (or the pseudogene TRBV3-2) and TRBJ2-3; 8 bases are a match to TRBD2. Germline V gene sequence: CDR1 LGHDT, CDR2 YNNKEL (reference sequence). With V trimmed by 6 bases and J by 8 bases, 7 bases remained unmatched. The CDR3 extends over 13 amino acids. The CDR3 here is CASSTSGSGTQYF. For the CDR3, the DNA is TGTGCCAGCAGTACGAGCGGGAGCGGTACGCAGTATTTT.

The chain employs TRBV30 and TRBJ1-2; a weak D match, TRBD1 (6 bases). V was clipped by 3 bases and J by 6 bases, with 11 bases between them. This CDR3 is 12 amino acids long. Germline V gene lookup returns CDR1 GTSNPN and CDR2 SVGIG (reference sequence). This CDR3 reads CAWSPRGHGYTF. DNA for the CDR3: TGTGCCTGGAGCCCTCGGGGGCATGGCTACACCTTC.

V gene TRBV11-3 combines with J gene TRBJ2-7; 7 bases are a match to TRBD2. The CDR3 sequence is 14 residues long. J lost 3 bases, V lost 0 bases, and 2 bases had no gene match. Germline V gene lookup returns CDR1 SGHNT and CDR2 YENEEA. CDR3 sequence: CASSLERENYEQYF. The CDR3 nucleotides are TGTGCCAGCAGCTTAGAGCGGGAGAACTACGAGCAGTACTTC.

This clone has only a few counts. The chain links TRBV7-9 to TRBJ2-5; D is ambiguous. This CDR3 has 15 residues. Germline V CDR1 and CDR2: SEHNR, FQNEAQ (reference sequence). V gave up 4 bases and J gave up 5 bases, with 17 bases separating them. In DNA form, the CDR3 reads TGTGCCAGCAGCTCTACCGTGAGTAGCAGGGAGACCCAGTACTTC. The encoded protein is CASSSTVSSRETQYF.

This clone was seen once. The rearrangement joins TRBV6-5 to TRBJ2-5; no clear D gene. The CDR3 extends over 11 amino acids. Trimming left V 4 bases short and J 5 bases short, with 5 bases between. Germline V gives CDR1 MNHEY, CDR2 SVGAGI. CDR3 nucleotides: TGTGCCAGCAGTTCTAGGGAGACCCAGTACTTC. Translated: CASSSRETQYF.

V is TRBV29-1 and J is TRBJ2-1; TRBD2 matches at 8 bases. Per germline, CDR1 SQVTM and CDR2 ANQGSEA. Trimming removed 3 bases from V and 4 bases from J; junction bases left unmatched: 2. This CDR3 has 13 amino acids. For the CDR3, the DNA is TGCAGCGTTGACCCGGGAGGGTACAATGAGCAGTTCTTC. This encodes CSVDPGGYNEQFF.

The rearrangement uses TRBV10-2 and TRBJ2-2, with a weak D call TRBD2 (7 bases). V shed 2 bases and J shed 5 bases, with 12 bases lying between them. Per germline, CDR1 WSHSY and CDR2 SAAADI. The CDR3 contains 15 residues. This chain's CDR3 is CASSELGGRTGELFF. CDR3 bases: TGCGCCAGCAGTGAGCTCGGGGGGCGTACCGGGGAGCTGTTTTTT.

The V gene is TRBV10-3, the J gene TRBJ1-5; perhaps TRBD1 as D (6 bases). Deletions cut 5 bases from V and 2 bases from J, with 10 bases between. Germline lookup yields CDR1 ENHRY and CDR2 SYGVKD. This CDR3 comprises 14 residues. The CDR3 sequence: CAISLGAGNQPQHF. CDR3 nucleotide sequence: TGTGCCATCAGTCTGGGGGCAGGCAATCAGCCCCAGCATTTT.

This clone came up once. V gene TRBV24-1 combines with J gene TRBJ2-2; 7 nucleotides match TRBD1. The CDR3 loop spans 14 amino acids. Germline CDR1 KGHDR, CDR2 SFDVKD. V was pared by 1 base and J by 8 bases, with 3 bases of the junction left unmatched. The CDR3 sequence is CATSDFPDRGELFF. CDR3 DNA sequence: TGTGCCACCAGTGATTTCCCGGACAGGGGGGAGCTGTTTTTT.

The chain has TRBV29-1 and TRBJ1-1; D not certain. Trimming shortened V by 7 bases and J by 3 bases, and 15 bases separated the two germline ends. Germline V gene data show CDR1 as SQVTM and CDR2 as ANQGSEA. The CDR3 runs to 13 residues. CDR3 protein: CSARMVADTEAFF. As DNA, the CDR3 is TGCAGCGCGCGGATGGTGGCGGACACTGAAGCTTTCTTT.